This is a list of T cell receptor beta chains from one sample in a study of post-analysis software for immune sequencing data. TCRdb ran MiXCR on the PCR reads and lists one entry per CDR3 protein. The sample holds some 690,000 distinct CDR3 sequences, 55% to 70% seen once. The sequencing sample was made of blood. The receptors originated from a girl under 10 years old with multiple sclerosis. Each CDR3 is given with its conserved first and last residue. Each record gives: clone size, J gene, D gene, V gene, CDR3 DNA, CDR3 protein. A D gene is named only where the DNA matches it firmly. The size field is filled for only some rows; it gives once, few, many or a size class.

>-|TRBJ2-3|-|TRBV20-1
TGCAGTGCTGGAAGAGGGAGTAGAGACCTCACAGATACGCAGTATTTT
CSAGRGSRDLTDTQYF
>-|TRBJ2-1|-|TRBV4-3
TGCGCCAGCAGCCAAGCGGGGACTTCAAATGAGCAGTTCTTC
CASSQAGTSNEQFF
>-|TRBJ1-4|-|TRBV5-1
TGCGCCAGCAGCTTGGCCGCAACTAATGAAAAACTGTTTTTT
CASSLAATNEKLFF
>once|TRBJ2-1|TRBD1|TRBV29-1
TGCAGCGTTTCAAGGAGACAGGGTAGTTACAGCGATGAGCAGTTCTTC
CSVSRRQGSYSDEQFF
>-|TRBJ1-5|TRBD1|TRBV29-1
TGCAGCGTTGGGGGACAGGGGGGACAGCCCCAGCATTTT
CSVGGQGGQPQHF
>-|TRBJ2-7|-|TRBV24-1
TGTGCCACCAGTGATTTGACAAGTGGGGAGCAGTACTTC
CATSDLTSGEQYF
>-|TRBJ2-7|TRBD2|TRBV20-1
TGCAGTGCTAGATCTCGGACTAGCGGAGGGGGCGAGCAGTACTTC
CSARSRTSGGGEQYF
>-|TRBJ2-3|-|TRBV4-2
TGTGCCAGCAGCCAAGAGGATTCTGGGGCGCCCTCAAAGAGCGATACGCAGTATTTT
CASSQEDSGAPSKSDTQYF
>-|TRBJ2-1|-|TRBV19
TGTGCCAGTAGTATGCCCGGGGGTTCCTACAATGAGCAGTTCTTC
CASSMPGGSYNEQFF
>-|TRBJ2-7|-|TRBV7-7
TGTGCTAGCAGCTTAGCACGGCACTACGAGCAGTACTTC
CASSLARHYEQYF
>-|TRBJ2-1|-|TRBV20-1
TGCAGTGCTGGGGCACTAGCAAACGATGAGCAGTTCTTC
CSAGALANDEQFF
>-|TRBJ2-3|TRBD2|TRBV4-3
TGCGCCAGCAGCTACGGACTAGCGGGGGGCTTCGATACGCAGTATTTT
CASSYGLAGGFDTQYF
>-|TRBJ2-7|-|TRBV5-1
TGCGCCAGCAGCTTCTCAAGCCTCTACGAGCAGTACTTC
CASSFSSLYEQYF
>-|TRBJ2-3|TRBD2|TRBV12-3/TRBV12-4
TGTGCCAGCGGGCCCCCGGGACTAAACACAGATGCGCAGTATTTT
CASGPPGLNTDAQYF
>-|TRBJ2-5|TRBD1|TRBV7-8
TGTGCCAGCAGCCCCCACCGACAGGGTAGAGAGACCCAGTACTTC
CASSPHRQGRETQYF
>-|TRBJ2-7|-|TRBV21-1
TGTGCCAGCAACCTGGATGTTGGCGTCGTGGGTTCCTACGAGCAGTACTTC
CASNLDVGVVGSYEQYF
>-|TRBJ2-5|TRBD2|TRBV11-2
TGTGCCAGCAGCCCGACTAGCGTCCCCCAAGAGACCCAGTACTTC
CASSPTSVPQETQYF
>-|TRBJ2-7|-|TRBV6-5
TGTGCCAGCAGTTTACGGCTCTCCTACGAGCAGTACTTC
CASSLRLSYEQYF
>-|TRBJ1-6|-|TRBV12-3/TRBV12-4
TGTGCCAGCAGTCGGGGTGTCTATAATTCACCCCTCCACTTT
CASSRGVYNSPLHF
>-|TRBJ2-2|-|TRBV7-2
TGTGCCAGCAGCCGGAACTGGGCAGGTCCACTCGGGGAGCTGTTTTTT
CASSRNWAGPLGELFF
>few|TRBJ2-3|-|TRBV5-1
TGCGCCAGCAACAACCAGGCATCCAGCACAGATACGCAGTATTTT
CASNNQASSTDTQYF
>-|TRBJ2-7|-|TRBV3-1
TGTGCCAGCAGTTCGACCTCAACATCTTCTTACGAGCAGTACTTC
CASSSTSTSSYEQYF
>few|TRBJ2-5|TRBD2|TRBV10-1
TGCGCCAGCCACTTAGCGGGAGGGCCCTGGTTCTGGGAGACCCAGTACTTC
CASHLAGGPWFWETQYF
>-|TRBJ2-5|TRBD2|TRBV20-1
TGCAGTGCTAGCCCCGGACTAGCGGGAGGGCAAGAGACCCAGTACTTC
CSASPGLAGGQETQYF
>-|TRBJ2-1|-|TRBV7-2
TGTGCCAGCAGCTTAGTCGGCGGGAACCTCTACAATGAGCAGTTCTTC
CASSLVGGNLYNEQFF
>-|TRBJ1-2|TRBD1|TRBV7-9
TGTGCCAGCAGCCGCCACCGGGACAGCTATGGCTACACCTTC
CASSRHRDSYGYTF
>once|TRBJ2-1|-|TRBV6-1
TGTGCCAGCAGTGCGGGACGGTTTAATGAACAGTTCTTC
CASSAGRFNEQFF
>few|TRBJ2-3|-|TRBV20-1
TGCAGTGCTAGAGTTGCGGGGGCTCCTAGCACAGATACGCAGTATTTT
CSARVAGAPSTDTQYF
>-|TRBJ1-1|-|TRBV6-5
TGTGCCAGCAGGCTTAGGACGGGAGAGAACACTGAAGCTTTCTTT
CASRLRTGENTEAFF
>-|TRBJ2-7|-|TRBV7-9
TGTGCCAGCAGCTTAGCGAGGGCCGAGTACGAGCAGTACTTC
CASSLARAEYEQYF
>-|TRBJ2-3|-|TRBV6-5
TGTGCCAGCAGTTACTCGGGTCCTTGGTCCGGTCTAGAAACGCAGTATTTT
CASSYSGPWSGLETQYF
>-|TRBJ2-1|TRBD2|TRBV11-2
TGTGCCAGCAGCCCGCCGAGCGGGAGGCCTGACAATGAGCAGTTCTTC
CASSPPSGRPDNEQFF
>-|TRBJ2-1|-|TRBV6-2/TRBV6-3
TGTGCCAGCAGTTACTGGATTGAGCAGTTCTTC
CASSYWIEQFF
>few|TRBJ2-7|TRBD2|TRBV20-1
TGCAGTGGGACTAGCGGGATTCTAAACTCCTACGAGCAGTACTTC
CSGTSGILNSYEQYF
>-|TRBJ1-2|-|TRBV12-5
TGTGCTAGTGGCCAAAATACCTGGGGCTATGGCTACACCTTC
CASGQNTWGYGYTF
>-|TRBJ2-7|TRBD2|TRBV29-1
TGCAGCACGTCGAGCGGGATTGGATCCTACAATGAGCAGTACTTC
CSTSSGIGSYNEQYF
>-|TRBJ2-7|-|TRBV6-5
TGTGCCAGCAATAGTACCTACGAGCAGTACTTC
CASNSTYEQYF
>-|TRBJ2-1|TRBD2|TRBV13
TGTGCCAGCAGCATGACTAGCGGGATATACAATGAGCAGTTCTTC
CASSMTSGIYNEQFF
>-|TRBJ1-2|-|TRBV30
TGTGCCTGGAGTGTAATTCACGGGGGCTGTGGCTACACCTTC
CAWSVIHGGCGYTF
>few|TRBJ2-1|TRBD1|TRBV7-8
TGTGCCAGCAGACCTCGACAGGGCCGTTCCTACAATGAGCAGTTCTTC
CASRPRQGRSYNEQFF
>few|TRBJ2-7|-|TRBV28
TGTGCCAGCAGTTTCGAAGGGTTCTCCTACGAGCAGTACTTC
CASSFEGFSYEQYF
>-|TRBJ2-1|TRBD2|TRBV11-2
TGTGCCAGCAGCGAGTCAGGACTAGCGGGCTACAATGAGCAGTTCTTC
CASSESGLAGYNEQFF
>few|TRBJ2-5|-|TRBV11-2
TGTGCCAGCAGCTTAGCGGAGCAAGAGACCCAGTACTTC
CASSLAEQETQYF
>-|TRBJ2-3|TRBD2|TRBV20-1
TGCAGTGCTAGAATAGCGGGTTCCACAGATACGCAGTATTTT
CSARIAGSTDTQYF
>-|TRBJ2-1|-|TRBV12-3/TRBV12-4
TGTGCCAGCAGTTTAATAATTGGGGACCCCTTGGGGGGCTCCTACAATGAGCAGTTCTTC
CASSLIIGDPLGGSYNEQFF